Only a few counts were recorded for the clone carrying this T cell receptor beta chain. The data were obtained in a study of control samples from healthy donors and cancer patients. Profiled with immunoSEQ multiplex PCR; TCRdb holds only in-frame clones, not every one. The top ten hold 0.55% to 0.6% of the sample, which has about 130,000 clones, around 94% seen once. Germline lookup yields CDR1 WSHSY and CDR2 SAAADI. This CDR3 comprises 13 residues. With 6 bases removed from V and 3 bases from J, the gap between germline ends came to 12 bases. This sequence joins TRBV10-2 and TRBJ2-7; the D gene could be TRBD1 or TRBD2 (5 bases each). Sequencing was carried out using PBMCs. The sequence derives from a man older than 75 with head and neck cancer. The CDR3 here is CASSPGGGYEQYF. The CDR3, as DNA: TGCGCCAGCAGCCCCGGTGGGGGCTACGAGCAGTACTTC.